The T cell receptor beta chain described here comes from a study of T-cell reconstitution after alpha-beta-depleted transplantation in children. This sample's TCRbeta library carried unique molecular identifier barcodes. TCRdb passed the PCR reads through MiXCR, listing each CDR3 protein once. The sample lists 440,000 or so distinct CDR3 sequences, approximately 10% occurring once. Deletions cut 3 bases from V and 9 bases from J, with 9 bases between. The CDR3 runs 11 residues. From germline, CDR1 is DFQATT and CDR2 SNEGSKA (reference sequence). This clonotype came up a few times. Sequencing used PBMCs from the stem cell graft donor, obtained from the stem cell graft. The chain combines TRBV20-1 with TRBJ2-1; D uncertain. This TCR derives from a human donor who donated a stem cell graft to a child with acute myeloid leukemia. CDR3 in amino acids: CSARGIGEQFF. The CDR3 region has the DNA TGCAGTGCTAGGGGTATAGGTGAGCAGTTCTTC.